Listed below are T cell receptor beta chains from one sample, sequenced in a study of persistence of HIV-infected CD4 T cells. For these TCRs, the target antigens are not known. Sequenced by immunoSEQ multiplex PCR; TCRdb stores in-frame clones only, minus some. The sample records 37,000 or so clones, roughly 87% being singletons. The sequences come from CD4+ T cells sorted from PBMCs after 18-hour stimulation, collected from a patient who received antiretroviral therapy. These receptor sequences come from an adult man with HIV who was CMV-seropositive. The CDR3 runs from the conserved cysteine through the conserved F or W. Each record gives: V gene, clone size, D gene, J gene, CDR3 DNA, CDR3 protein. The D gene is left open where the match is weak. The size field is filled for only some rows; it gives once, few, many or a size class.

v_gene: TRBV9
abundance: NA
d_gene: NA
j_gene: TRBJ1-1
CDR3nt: TGTGCCAGCAGCGTAGACAATGGCTTTGGGCTCGAAGCTTTCTTT
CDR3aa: CASSVDNGFGLEAFF

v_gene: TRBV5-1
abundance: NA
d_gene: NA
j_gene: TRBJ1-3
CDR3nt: TGCGCCAGCAGCTTGGAGCCCAAGGTTGGAAACACCATATATTTT
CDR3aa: CASSLEPKVGNTIYF

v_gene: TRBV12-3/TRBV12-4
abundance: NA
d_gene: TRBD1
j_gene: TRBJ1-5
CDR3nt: TGTGCCACCTCGAGGAGGGGGCTACAGCCCCAGCATTTT
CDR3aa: CATSRRGLQPQHF

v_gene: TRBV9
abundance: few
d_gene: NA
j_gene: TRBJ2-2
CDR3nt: TGTGCCAGCAGCGTAGAACAGAACACCGGGGAGCTGTTTTTT
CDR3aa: CASSVEQNTGELFF

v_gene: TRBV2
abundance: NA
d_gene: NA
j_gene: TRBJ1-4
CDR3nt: TGTGCCAGCAAAAGCTCTATAGGCGGGGAAAAACTGTTTTTT
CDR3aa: CASKSSIGGEKLFF

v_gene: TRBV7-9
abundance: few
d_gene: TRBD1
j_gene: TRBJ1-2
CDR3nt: TGTGCCAGCAGCGCCCGTGGACAGGGGGGCGATGGCTACACCTTC
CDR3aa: CASSARGQGGDGYTF

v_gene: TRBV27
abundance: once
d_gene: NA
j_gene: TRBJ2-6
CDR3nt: TGTGCCAGCTCCCAAGATCGCTCACCTGGGGCCAACGTCCTGACTTTC
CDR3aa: CASSQDRSPGANVLTF

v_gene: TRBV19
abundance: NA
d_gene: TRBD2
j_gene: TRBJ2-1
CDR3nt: TGTGCCAGTAGTTCCCGGGGGGGGAGAAGTTCCTACAATGAGCAGTTCTTC
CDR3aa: CASSSRGGRSSYNEQFF

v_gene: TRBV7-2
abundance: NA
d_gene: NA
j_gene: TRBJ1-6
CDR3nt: TGTGCCAGCAGCTTAGTAGGGGGTTCCCCATCACCCCTCCACTTT
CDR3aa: CASSLVGGSPSPLHF

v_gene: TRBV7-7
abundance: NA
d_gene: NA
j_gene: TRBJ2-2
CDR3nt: TGTGCCAGCAGCCAAGGGTCCGGGAACACCGGGGAGCTGTTTTTT
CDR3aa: CASSQGSGNTGELFF

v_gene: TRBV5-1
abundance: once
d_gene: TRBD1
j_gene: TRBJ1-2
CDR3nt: TGCGCCAGCAGCTTCATTCCGGGGACAGGGTTAGGAGGCTACACCTTC
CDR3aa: CASSFIPGTGLGGYTF

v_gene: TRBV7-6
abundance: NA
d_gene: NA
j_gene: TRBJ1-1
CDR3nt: TGTGCCAGCAGCGGCCGGGTGGGGGGGAGCACTGAAGCTTTCTTT
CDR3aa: CASSGRVGGSTEAFF

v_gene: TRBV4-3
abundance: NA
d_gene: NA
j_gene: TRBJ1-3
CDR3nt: TGCGCCAGCAGCCAAGATCCCAGCGTCTCTGGAAACACCATATATTTT
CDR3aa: CASSQDPSVSGNTIYF

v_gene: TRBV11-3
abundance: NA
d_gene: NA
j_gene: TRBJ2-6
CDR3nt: TGTGCCAGCAGCTCGGGGGCTGGGGCCAACGTCCTGACTTTC
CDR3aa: CASSSGAGANVLTF

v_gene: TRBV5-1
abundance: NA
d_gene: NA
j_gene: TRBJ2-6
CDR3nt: TGCGCCAGCCACCTAGGCTCTGGGGCCAACGTCCTGACTTTC
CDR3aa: CASHLGSGANVLTF

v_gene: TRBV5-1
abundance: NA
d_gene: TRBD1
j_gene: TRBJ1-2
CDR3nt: TGCGCCAGCAGCTTAGGGGGCGCGGAAGGCTACACCTTC
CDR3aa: CASSLGGAEGYTF

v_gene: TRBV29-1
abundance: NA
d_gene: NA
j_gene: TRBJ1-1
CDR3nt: TGCAGCGTTGAAGACACAGGAAAAGCTTTCTTT
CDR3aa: CSVEDTGKAFF

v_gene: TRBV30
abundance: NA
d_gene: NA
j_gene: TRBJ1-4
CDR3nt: TGTGCCGGGAGGCCCTTGACTAATGAAAAACTGTTTTTT
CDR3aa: CAGRPLTNEKLFF

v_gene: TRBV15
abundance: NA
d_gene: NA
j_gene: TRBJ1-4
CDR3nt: TGTGCCACCAGCAGAGTCAAGGGAACTAATGAAAAACTGTTTTTT
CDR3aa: CATSRVKGTNEKLFF

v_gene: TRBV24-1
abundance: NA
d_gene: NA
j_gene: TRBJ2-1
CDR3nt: TGTGCCACCAGTGATTCCCGGAAGCAGTTCTTC
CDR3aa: CATSDSRKQFF

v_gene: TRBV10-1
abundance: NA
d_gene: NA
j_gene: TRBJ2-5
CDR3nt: TGCGCCAGCAGTGGGCTGACTCAAGAGACCCAGTACTTC
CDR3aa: CASSGLTQETQYF

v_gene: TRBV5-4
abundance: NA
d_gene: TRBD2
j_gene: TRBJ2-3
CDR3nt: TGTGCCAGCAGCTTGGTAACGGGAGGTTCAGATACGCAGTATTTT
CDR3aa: CASSLVTGGSDTQYF

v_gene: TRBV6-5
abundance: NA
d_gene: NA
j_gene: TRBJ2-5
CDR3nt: TGTGCCAGCTCCGTGGGCGGGAAAGAGACCCAGTACTTC
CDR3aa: CASSVGGKETQYF

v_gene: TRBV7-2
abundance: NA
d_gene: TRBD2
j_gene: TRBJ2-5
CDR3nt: TGTGCCAGCAGCTTTGATAGCGGGAGGGGCGAGACCCAGTACTTC
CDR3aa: CASSFDSGRGETQYF

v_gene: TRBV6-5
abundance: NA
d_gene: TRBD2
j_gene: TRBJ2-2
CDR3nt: TGTGCCAGCAGAATTAGCGGGAGTGGGGAGCTGTTTTTT
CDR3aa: CASRISGSGELFF

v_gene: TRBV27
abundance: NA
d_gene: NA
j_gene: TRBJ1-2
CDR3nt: TGTGCCAGCAGTTTAGGACGAGGGAATGGCTACACCTTC
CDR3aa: CASSLGRGNGYTF

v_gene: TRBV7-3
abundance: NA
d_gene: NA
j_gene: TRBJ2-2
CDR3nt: TGTGCCAGCAGCTTAACTAGTCCCACCGGGGAGCTGTTTTTT
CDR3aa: CASSLTSPTGELFF

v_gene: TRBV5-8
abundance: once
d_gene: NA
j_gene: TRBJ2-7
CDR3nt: TGTGCCAGCAGCTACCCAGGGGTTGCCTACGAGCAGTACTTC
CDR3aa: CASSYPGVAYEQYF

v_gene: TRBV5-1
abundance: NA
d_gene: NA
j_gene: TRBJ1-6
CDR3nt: TGCGCCAGCAGCCGAATAACAGGGAGTAATTCACCCCTCCACTTT
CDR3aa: CASSRITGSNSPLHF

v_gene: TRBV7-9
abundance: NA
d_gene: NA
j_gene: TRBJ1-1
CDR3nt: TGTGCCAGCAGCTCCGATAGGGCCTCTCCTGAAGCTTTCTTT
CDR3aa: CASSSDRASPEAFF

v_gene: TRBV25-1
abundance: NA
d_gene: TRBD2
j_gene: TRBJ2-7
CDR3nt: TGTGCCAGCAGTGAATCAAGCGGGGAGGCCTACGAGCAGTACTTC
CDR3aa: CASSESSGEAYEQYF

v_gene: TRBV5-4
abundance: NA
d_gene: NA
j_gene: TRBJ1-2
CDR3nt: TGTGCCAGCAGCTTGCGACGTCCCCGAGAGGATGGCTACACCTTC
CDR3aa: CASSLRRPREDGYTF

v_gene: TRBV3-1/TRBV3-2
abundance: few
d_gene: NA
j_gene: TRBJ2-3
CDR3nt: TGTGCCAGCAGCCTTCGAACAGGCTATACGCAGTATTTT
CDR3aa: CASSLRTGYTQYF

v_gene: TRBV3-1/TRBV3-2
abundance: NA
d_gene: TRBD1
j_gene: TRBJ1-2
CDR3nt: TGTGCCAGCACCCAGACAGGGGGCTCATATGGCTACACCTTC
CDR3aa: CASTQTGGSYGYTF

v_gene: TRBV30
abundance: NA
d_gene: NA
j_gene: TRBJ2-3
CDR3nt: TGTGCCTGGAGTGTCCGGTTGGATACGCAGTATTTT
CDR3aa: CAWSVRLDTQYF

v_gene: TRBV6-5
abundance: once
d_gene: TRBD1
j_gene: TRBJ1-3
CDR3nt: TGTGCCAGCAGTTTGGACAGGGCTTTAGCTGGAAACACCATATATTTT
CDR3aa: CASSLDRALAGNTIYF

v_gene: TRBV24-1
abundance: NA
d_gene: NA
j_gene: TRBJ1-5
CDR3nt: TGTGCCACCAAGGGTGGAAGCAATCAGCCCCAGCATTTT
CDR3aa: CATKGGSNQPQHF

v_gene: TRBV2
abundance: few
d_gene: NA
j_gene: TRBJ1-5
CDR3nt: TGTGCCAGCAGTGGTAGGGAAAATCAGCCCCAGCATTTT
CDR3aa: CASSGRENQPQHF

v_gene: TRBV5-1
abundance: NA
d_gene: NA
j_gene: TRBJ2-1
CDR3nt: TGCGCCAGCAGCTCAGAGAGACCTAATGAGCAGTTCTTC
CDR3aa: CASSSERPNEQFF

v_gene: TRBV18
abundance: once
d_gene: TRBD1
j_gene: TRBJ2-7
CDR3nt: TGTGCCAGCTCACCAGACAGGGGATTCGACGAGCAGTACTTC
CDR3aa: CASSPDRGFDEQYF

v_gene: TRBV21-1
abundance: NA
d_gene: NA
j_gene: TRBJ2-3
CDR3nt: TGTGCCAGCAGCAAAGTACGAAGGAAGGGGGATACGCAGTATTTT
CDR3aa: CASSKVRRKGDTQYF

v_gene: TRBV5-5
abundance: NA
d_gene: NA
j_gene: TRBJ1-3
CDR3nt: TGTGCCAGCCAGCCCCCCGGCCTTACCTCTGGAAACACCATATATTTT
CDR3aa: CASQPPGLTSGNTIYF

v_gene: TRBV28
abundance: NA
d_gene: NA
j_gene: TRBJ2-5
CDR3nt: TGTGCCAGCAGTGCAGGGGGGTTAGGAGAGACCCAGTACTTC
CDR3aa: CASSAGGLGETQYF

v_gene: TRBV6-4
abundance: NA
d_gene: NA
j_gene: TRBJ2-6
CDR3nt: TGTGCCAGCAGTGAATGGGTTTCCGGGGCCAACGTCCTGACTTTC
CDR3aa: CASSEWVSGANVLTF

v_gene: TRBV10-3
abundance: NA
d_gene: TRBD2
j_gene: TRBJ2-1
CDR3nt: TGTGCCATCAGTGACCTTGTGGCGGGAGGTGAGCAGTTCTTC
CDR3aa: CAISDLVAGGEQFF

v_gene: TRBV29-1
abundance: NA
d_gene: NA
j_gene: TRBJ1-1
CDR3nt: TGCAGCGTGCTACAGGGTAACACTGAAGCTTTCTTT
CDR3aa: CSVLQGNTEAFF

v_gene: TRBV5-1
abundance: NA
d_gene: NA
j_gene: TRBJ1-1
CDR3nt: TGCGCCAGCAGCTTGGGTGGGGGGAACACTGAAGCTTTCTTT
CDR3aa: CASSLGGGNTEAFF

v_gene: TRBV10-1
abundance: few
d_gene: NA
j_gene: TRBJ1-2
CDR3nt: TGCGCCAGCAGTGAGTCGTTTAACTATGGCTACACCTTC
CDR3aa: CASSESFNYGYTF

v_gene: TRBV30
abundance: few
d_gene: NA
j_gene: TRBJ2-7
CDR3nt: TGTGCCTGGAGTGTACGAAGAGGGGACGAGCAGTACTTC
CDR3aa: CAWSVRRGDEQYF

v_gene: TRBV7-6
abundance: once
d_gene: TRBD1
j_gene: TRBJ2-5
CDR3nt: TGTGCCAGCAGCGGAGTACGGACAGGGAGTGAGACCCAGTACTTC
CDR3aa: CASSGVRTGSETQYF